Listed here are 21 T cell receptor beta chains from one sample, sequenced in a study of regulatory T cells in long-lasting Graves disease (dated by TCRdb to the early 2020s). The method was multiplex PCR. Instrument used: Illumina HiSeq 4000. CDR3 regions were amplified by Arm-PCR with iRepertoire HTBI primers to construct TCR beta libraries. The public reads were reanalyzed by TCRdb: fastp trimming at Q25, MiXCR alignment, in-frame beta chains only. Each CDR3 protein appears once, grouped with its most common genes and DNA. The sample table contains roughly 300,000 distinct CDR3 sequences; only one count was recorded for around 19% of them. The top ten clonotypes cover roughly 29% of the sample. What the time point label conveys for this sample: persistent/refractory GD, antithyroid drugs over 5 years with positive TRAb. For both TCR sequencing and RNA sequencing, RNA was extracted from PBMCs in TRIzol.

The sequences come from peripheral blood mononuclear cells (PBMCs), collected when the disease was refractory, from a patient treated with antithyroid drugs. The receptors originated from a female donor with Graves disease.

The chain links TRBV28 to TRBJ2-2; tentatively, D is TRBD1 (6 bases). This CDR3 region has 16 residues. The germline gives CDR1 MDHEN, CDR2 SYDVKM. Between the trimmed V and J ends, which lost 8 bases and 6 bases, there was a span of 22 bases. The CDR3 protein is CASSLTGLRRPGELFF. CDR3 sequence (DNA): TGTGCCAGCTCATTGACAGGACTCCGTAGGCCCGGGGAGCTGTTTTTT.

This clonotype has at least ten counts. The chain links TRBV20-1 to TRBJ2-7, with D tentatively TRBD1 (5 bases). The germline CDR1 and CDR2 sequences are DFQATT and SNEGSKA (reference sequence). The CDR3 loop spans 13 amino acids. V lost 8 bases to trimming and J lost 3 bases, with 17 bases between them. Here the CDR3 DNA reads TGCAGTACCAAGCCAGGGCTGAACTACGAGCAGTACTTC. It is translated as CSTKPGLNYEQYF.

This clonotype was found a few times. The chain joins TRBV5-1 to TRBJ1-3; D is possibly TRBD1 (5 bases). Germline V CDR1 and CDR2: SGHRS, YFSETQ. V lost 5 bases and J lost 10, with 22 bases in between. The CDR3 extends over 15 amino acids. In nucleotides, the CDR3 is TGCGCCAGCAGACCCACAGGAGTGACCGTGGGGACCATATATTTT. Residues: CASRPTGVTVGTIYF.

This rearrangement joins TRBV14 to TRBJ2-1; 11 bases map to TRBD1. The CDR3 is made up of 15 amino acids. J lost 7 bases, V lost 4 bases, and 6 bases had no gene match. Per germline, CDR1 SGHDN and CDR2 FVKESK. The CDR3 region has the DNA TGTGCCAGCAGCCCCGGACAGGGGGCGCGAAATGAGCAGTTCTTC. Translation gives CASSPGQGARNEQFF.

V gene TRBV7-9 combines with J gene TRBJ2-7; 13 bases agree with TRBD2. Germline V lookup: CDR1 SEHNR, CDR2 FQNEAQ (reference sequence). V dropped 5 bases and J dropped 6; count of bases not matched to a gene: 4. This CDR3 comprises 14 residues. The CDR3 DNA reads TGTGCCAGCAGCCCAGGACTAGCGGGAGCCGAGCAGTACTTC. It yields the protein CASSPGLAGAEQYF.

This clonotype was counted ten times or more. This chain joins TRBV28 and TRBJ1-2; D gene unclear. The CDR3 is 13 residues long. The germline V and J ends were trimmed by 3 bases and 5 bases, with 10 bases remaining between them. CDR1 is MDHEN and CDR2 is SYDVKM in the germline V gene. The CDR3, as DNA: TGTGCCAGCAGTTTCGGTCAGATGTATGGCTACACCTTC. It translates to CASSFGQMYGYTF.

On this clonotype: A read error may account for a junction end that differs from germline. The chain links TRBV7-6 to TRBJ1-2, with D perhaps matching TRBD1 (5 bases). The CDR3 is 16 amino acids. CDR1 SGHVS and CDR2 FNYEAQ come from the germline V gene. CDR3 loop: CVSSLGQGATIYGYTF. In DNA, the CDR3 is TGTGTCAGCAGCCTGGGGCAGGGCGCTACAATTTATGGCTACACCTTC.

V usage is TRBV12-3 or TRBV12-4 and J usage is TRBJ1-1; weak D call: TRBD1 (6 bases). Trimming cost V 3 bases and J 3 bases, with 11 bases left between them. This CDR3 spans 14 amino acids. As DNA, the CDR3 is TGTGCCAGCAGTTTCAGCAGGGGTGACACTGAAGCTTTCTTT. Its translation is CASSFSRGDTEAFF.

At least ten counts were recorded for this clonotype. This chain uses TRBV12-3 or TRBV12-4 with TRBJ2-2, with D possibly being TRBD1 or TRBD2 (5 bases each). V was shortened by 7 bases and J by 6 bases, with 12 bases between the two germline ends. The CDR3 has 13 amino acids. CDR3 in DNA: TGTGCCAGCAAGGGCAGGGACGCCGGGGAGCTGTTTTTT. Amino acid sequence: CASKGRDAGELFF.

This clonotype has more than one count but fewer than ten. This sequence joins TRBV7-9 and TRBJ2-7, with 10 bases identical to TRBD2. J gave up 4 bases and V 7 bases, and 4 bases lay outside the gene matches. The V gene's germline CDR1 is SEHNR and CDR2 FQNEAQ (reference sequence). This CDR3 comprises 13 residues. CDR3 protein: CASTLAGAYEQYF. The DNA of the CDR3 is TGTGCCAGCACGCTAGCGGGAGCGTACGAGCAGTACTTC.

V is TRBV11-2 and J is TRBJ1-1; TRBD1 might be the D (6 bases). With 8 bases removed from V and 1 base from J, the gap between germline ends came to 14 bases. The CDR3 extends over 14 amino acids. Germline lookup yields CDR1 SGHAT and CDR2 FQNNGV. The CDR3 region has the DNA TGTGCCAGCCTAGATCGGGGGCGGAACACTGAAGCTTTCTTT. This codes for CASLDRGRNTEAFF.

The chain employs TRBV11-2 and TRBJ2-3; TRBD2 aligns across 13 bases. CDR3 length equals 17 residues. Germline CDR1 and CDR2: SGHAT and FQNNGV. V lost 5 bases, J lost 6 bases, and 11 bases stayed unmatched. The CDR3 region has the DNA TGTGCCAGCAGCCCAATCAGGACTAGCGGGAGAGGGGATACGCAGTATTTT. Translated, it gives CASSPIRTSGRGDTQYF.

This clonotype was detected ten times or more. The chain links TRBV18 to TRBJ1-2; D is uncertain. The CDR3 has 11 residues. V shed 1 base and J shed 3 bases, with 0 bases lying between them. Germline CDR1 KGHSH, CDR2 LQKENI. The CDR3 DNA is TGTGCCAGCTCACCACACTATGGCTACACCTTC. Translation: CASSPHYGYTF. Looking up the rest from reference TRBV18 and TRBJ1-2 gives the full variable domain: NAGVMQNPRHLVRRRGQEARLRCSPMKGHSHVYWYRQLPEEGLKFMVYLQKENIIDESGMPKERFSAEFPKEGPSILRIQQVVRGDSAAYFCASSPHYGYTFGSGTRLTVV.

This chain uses TRBV4-3 with TRBJ1-4, with D possibly TRBD1 on 5 matching bases. This CDR3 spans 13 amino acids. V shed 4 bases and J shed 8 bases, with 11 bases lying between them. Looked up from germline, CDR1 is LGHNA and CDR2 is YSLEER. Written as DNA, the CDR3 is TGCGCCAGCAGCCGGACGGGGGAAGAAAAACTGTTTTTT. Protein product: CASSRTGEEKLFF.

There are many counts of this clonotype. DNA for the CDR3: TGTGCCAGCAGCCCAGTGGGACAGAGGGTTTACGAGCAGTACTTC. This codes for CASSPVGQRVYEQYF. The V and J genes are TRBV3-1 and TRBJ2-7; 7 positions match TRBD1. The CDR3 length is 15 residues. Per the germline V gene, CDR1 is LGHDT and CDR2 is YNNKEL (reference sequence). J lost 4 bases, V lost 4 bases, and 10 bases had no gene match.

This chain links TRBV15 with TRBJ1-5; D not resolved. The germline gives CDR1 LNHNV, CDR2 YYDKDF (reference sequence). Trimming removed 2 bases from V and 8 bases from J, with 13 bases in between. The length of the CDR3 is 14 residues. In nucleotides, the CDR3 is TGTGCCACCAGCAGAAAGACCCGCGGGGAGCCCCAGCATTTT. Protein: CATSRKTRGEPQHF.

This clonotype showed up many times. The CDR3 sequence: CASSIATAPGEQYF. In DNA form, the CDR3 reads TGTGCCAGCAGTATCGCGACAGCCCCCGGCGAGCAGTACTTC. This chain uses TRBV6-1 with TRBJ2-7, with TRBD1 as a possible D gene (5 bases). Trimming took off 5 bases at V and 6 bases at J, with 17 bases between the two ends. The CDR3 contains 14 residues. Germline values: CDR1 MNHNS, CDR2 SASEGT.

This clonotype has just a few counts. A read error may produce the germline difference seen at one junction end. The rearrangement uses TRBV13 and TRBJ2-7, with 7 bases fitting TRBD1. This CDR3 is built from 13 residues. In germline, CDR1 is PRHDT, CDR2 FYEKMQ (reference sequence). CDR3 residues: CASSPRDSLEQCF. The CDR3 nucleotides are TGTGCCAGCAGCCCCAGGGACAGCCTAGAGCAGTGCTTC.

This clonotype was detected a few times. This chain uses TRBV6-1 with TRBJ2-2; TRBD2 might be the D (5 bases). This CDR3 has 14 amino acids. Germline V gene lookup returns CDR1 MNHNS and CDR2 SASEGT. The V end was cut by 6 bases, the J end by 4 bases, with 12 bases between. CDR3 region: CASSETSSTGELFF. The CDR3 region has the DNA TGTGCCAGCAGCGAAACTAGTTCCACCGGGGAGCTGTTTTTT.

CDR3 bases: TGCGCCAGCAGCCAAAAGATAGGCACCGGAGGAGTCAGAGAGACCCAGTACTTC. Translated, it gives CASSQKIGTGGVRETQYF. This rearrangement joins TRBV4-3 to TRBJ2-5, with a tentative D call TRBD2 (5 bases). Germline CDR1 LGHNA, CDR2 YSLEER. This CDR3 has 18 amino acids. Trimming left V 2 bases short and J 4 bases short, with 23 bases between.

The rearrangement joins TRBV11-2 to TRBJ2-7; TRBD1 matches 10 bases. Germline trimming cut 6 bases from V and 1 base from J; bases unmatched to any gene: 6. There are 15 residues in the CDR3. Germline-derived CDR1 and CDR2 are SGHAT and FQNNGV. The CDR3 region is CASRRPGQGSYEQYF. The CDR3 nucleotides are TGTGCCAGCAGGCGACCGGGACAGGGGTCCTACGAGCAGTACTTC. Full variable domain (missing parts from reference TRBV11-2 and TRBJ2-7): EAGVAQSPRYKIIEKRQSVAFWCNPISGHATLYWYQQILGQGPKLLIQFQNNGVVDDSQLPKDRFSAERLKGVDSTLKIQPAKLEDSAVYLCASRRPGQGSYEQYFGPGTRLTVT.